The source of this T cell receptor (beta chain) is a study of cytomegalovirus exposure and HLA in healthy donors. The overall study: Earlier, roughly 120 million unique TCR beta sequences were recovered from 200 million or so T cells by an analysis.

Germline V gives CDR1 KGHSH, CDR2 LQKENI. V shed 3 bases and J shed 2 bases, with 8 bases lying between them. The CDR3 sequence is 14 residues long. The PCR ran on 60 Vbeta and 13 Jbeta primers. TCRdb's copy holds only in-frame clones and misses some; the assay was immunoSEQ multiplex PCR. The sample data list about 160,000 clones. Source material: PBMCs. The chain has TRBV18 and TRBJ1-5; D is undetermined. The clonotype was recovered from a woman between 55 and 75 years old in good health and CMV-seronegative. The CDR3 reads CASSPQEGNQPQHF. In DNA form, the CDR3 reads TGTGCCAGCTCACCTCAGGAGGGCAATCAGCCCCAGCATTTT.